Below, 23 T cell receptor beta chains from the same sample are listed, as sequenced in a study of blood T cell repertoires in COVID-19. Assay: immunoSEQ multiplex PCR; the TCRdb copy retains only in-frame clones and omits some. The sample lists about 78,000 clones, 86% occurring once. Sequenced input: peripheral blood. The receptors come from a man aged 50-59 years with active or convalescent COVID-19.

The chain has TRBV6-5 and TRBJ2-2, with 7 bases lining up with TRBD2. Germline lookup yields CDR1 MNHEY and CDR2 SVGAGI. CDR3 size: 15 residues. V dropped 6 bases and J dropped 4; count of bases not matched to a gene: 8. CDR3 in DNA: TGTGCCAGCAGGGCCTACGGGGAGGGCACCGGGGAGCTGTTTTTT. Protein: CASRAYGEGTGELFF.

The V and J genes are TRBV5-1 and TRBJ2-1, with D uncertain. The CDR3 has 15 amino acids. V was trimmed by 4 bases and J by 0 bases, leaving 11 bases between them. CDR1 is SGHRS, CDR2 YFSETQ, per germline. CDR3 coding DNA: TGCGCCAGCAGCACAGACCTAAGCTCCTACAATGAGCAGTTCTTC. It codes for CASSTDLSSYNEQFF.

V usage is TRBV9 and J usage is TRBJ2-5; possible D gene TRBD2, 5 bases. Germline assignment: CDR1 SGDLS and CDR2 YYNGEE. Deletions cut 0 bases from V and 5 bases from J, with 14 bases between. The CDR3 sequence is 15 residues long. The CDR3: CASSVDTSRRETQYF. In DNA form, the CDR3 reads TGTGCCAGCAGCGTAGATACTAGTCGGCGCGAGACCCAGTACTTC.

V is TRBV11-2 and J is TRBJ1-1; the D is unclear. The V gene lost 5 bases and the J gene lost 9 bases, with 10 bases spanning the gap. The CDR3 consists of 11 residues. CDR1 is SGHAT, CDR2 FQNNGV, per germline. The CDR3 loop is CASSTEIKAFF. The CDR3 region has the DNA TGTGCCAGCAGCACAGAAATTAAAGCTTTCTTT.

CDR3: CASSLDGYEQYF. Here the CDR3 DNA reads TGTGCCAGCAGTTTAGACGGGTACGAGCAGTACTTC. The chain joins TRBV28 to TRBJ2-7, with D unresolved. The CDR3 runs to 12 residues. With 2 bases removed from V and 4 bases from J, the gap between germline ends came to 6 bases. Germline V gene data show CDR1 as MDHEN and CDR2 as SYDVKM.

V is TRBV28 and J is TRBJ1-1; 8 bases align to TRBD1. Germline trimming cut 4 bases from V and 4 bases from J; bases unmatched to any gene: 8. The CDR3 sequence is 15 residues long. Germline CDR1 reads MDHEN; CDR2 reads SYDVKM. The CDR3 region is CASSYDRGLGTEAFF. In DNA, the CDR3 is TGTGCCAGCAGTTACGACAGGGGATTGGGCACTGAAGCTTTCTTT.

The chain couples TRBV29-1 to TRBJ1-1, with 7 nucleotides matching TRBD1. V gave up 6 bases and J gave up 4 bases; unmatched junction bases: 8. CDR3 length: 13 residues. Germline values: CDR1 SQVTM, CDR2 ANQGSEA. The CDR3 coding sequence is TGCAGCGTCAGACAGGGACCAGGCACTGAAGCTTTCTTT. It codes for CSVRQGPGTEAFF.

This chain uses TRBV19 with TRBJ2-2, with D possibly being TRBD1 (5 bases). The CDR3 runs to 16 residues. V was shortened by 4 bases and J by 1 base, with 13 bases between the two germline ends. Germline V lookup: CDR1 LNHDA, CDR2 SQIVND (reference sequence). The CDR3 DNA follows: TGTGCCAGTAGTACCCCCCCAGGGCGGAACACCGGGGAGCTGTTTTTT. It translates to CASSTPPGRNTGELFF.

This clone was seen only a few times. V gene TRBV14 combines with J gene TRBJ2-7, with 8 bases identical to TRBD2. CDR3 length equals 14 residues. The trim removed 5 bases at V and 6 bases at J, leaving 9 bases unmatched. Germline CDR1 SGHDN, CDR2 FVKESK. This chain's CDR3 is CASSKGAGGSEQYF. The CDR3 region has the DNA TGTGCCAGCAGCAAAGGGGCGGGGGGTTCCGAGCAGTACTTC.

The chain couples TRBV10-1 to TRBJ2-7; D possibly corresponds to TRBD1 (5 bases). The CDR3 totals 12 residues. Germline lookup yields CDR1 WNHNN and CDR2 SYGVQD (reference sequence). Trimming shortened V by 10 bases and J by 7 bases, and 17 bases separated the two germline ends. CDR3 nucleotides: TGCGCCATCTTGACAGTGACGAGGGAGCAGTACTTC. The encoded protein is CAILTVTREQYF.

CDR3 sequence reads: CASSLWGLGNTGELFF. As DNA, the CDR3 is TGTGCCAGCAGCTTATGGGGGCTAGGGAACACCGGGGAGCTGTTTTTT. The chain uses TRBV7-8 and TRBJ2-2, with a tentative D call TRBD1 (6 bases). Germline CDR1 is SGHVS and CDR2 is FQNEAQ. CDR3 length: 16 amino acids. The V end lost 2 bases, the J end lost 1 base, and 11 bases lay between the germline ends.

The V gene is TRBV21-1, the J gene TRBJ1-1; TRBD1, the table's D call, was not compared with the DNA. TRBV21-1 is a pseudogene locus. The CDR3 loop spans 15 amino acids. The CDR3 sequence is CASTRDRPRVTEAFF. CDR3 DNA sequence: TGTGCCAGCACACGTGACAGGCCCCGGGTTACTGAAGCTTTCTTT.

In DNA form, the CDR3 reads TGTGCCAGCAGCTTAGCGTCGTTGCGGGGGAAGGAGACCCAGTACTTC. Translating gives CASSLASLRGKETQYF. The chain joins TRBV7-9 to TRBJ2-5; 7 bases align to TRBD2. Trimming at V came to 0 bases and at J to 5 bases, leaving 9 bases not matched to a gene. The CDR3 has 16 residues. Germline V gene data show CDR1 as SEHNR and CDR2 as FQNEAQ (reference sequence). Using reference TRBV7-9 and TRBJ2-5 for the parts outside the CDR3, the full variable domain is DTGVSQNPRHKITKRGQNVTFRCDPISEHNRLYWYRQTLGQGPEFLTYFQNEAQLEKSRLLSDRFSAERPKGSFSTLEIQRTEQGDSAMYLCASSLASLRGKETQYFGPGTRLLVL.

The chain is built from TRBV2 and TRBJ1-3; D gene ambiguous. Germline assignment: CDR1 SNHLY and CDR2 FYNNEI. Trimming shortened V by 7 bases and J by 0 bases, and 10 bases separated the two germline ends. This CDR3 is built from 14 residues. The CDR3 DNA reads TGTGCCAGCAAAAGTTCCTACTCTGGAAACACCATATATTTT. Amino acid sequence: CASKSSYSGNTIYF.

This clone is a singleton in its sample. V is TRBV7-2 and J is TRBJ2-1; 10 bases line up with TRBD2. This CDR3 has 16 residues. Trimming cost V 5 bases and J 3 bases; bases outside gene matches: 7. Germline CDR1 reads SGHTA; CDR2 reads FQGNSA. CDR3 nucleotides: TGTGCCAGCAGCACGCCCCAGCGGGGGGGCTACAATGAGCAGTTCTTC. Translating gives CASSTPQRGGYNEQFF.

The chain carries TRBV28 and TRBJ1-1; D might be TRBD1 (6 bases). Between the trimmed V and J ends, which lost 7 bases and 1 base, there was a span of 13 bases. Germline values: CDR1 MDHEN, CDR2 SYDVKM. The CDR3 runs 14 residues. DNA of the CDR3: TGTGCCAGCATCCCTGGGGGCTCGAACACTGAAGCTTTCTTT. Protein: CASIPGGSNTEAFF.

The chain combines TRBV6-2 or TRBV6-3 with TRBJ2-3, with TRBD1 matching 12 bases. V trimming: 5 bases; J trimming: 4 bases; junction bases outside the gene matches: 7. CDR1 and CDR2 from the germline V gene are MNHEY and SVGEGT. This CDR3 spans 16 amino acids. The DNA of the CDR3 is TGTGCCAGCAGTCCCGCGGGGACAGGGGGCGCAGATACGCAGTATTTT. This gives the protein CASSPAGTGGADTQYF.

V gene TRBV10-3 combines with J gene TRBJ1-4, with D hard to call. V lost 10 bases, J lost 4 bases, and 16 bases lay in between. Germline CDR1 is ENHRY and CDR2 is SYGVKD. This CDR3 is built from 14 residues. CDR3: CATRGGAGNEKLFF. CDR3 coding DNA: TGTGCCACCCGGGGAGGCGCCGGTAATGAAAAACTGTTTTTT.

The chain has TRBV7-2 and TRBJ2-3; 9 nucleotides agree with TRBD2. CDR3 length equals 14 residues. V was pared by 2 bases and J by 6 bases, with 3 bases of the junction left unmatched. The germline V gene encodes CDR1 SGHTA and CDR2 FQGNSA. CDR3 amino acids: CASSLLAGRDTQYF. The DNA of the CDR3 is TGTGCCAGCAGCTTACTAGCGGGGCGGGATACGCAGTATTTT.

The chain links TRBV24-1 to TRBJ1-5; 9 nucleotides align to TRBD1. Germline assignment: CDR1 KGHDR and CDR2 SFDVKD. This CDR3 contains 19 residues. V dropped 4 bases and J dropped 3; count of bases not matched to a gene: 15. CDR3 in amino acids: CATSETGTGFGANNQPQHF. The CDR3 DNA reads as TGTGCCACCAGTGAGACCGGGACAGGGTTTGGGGCGAACAATCAGCCCCAGCATTTT.

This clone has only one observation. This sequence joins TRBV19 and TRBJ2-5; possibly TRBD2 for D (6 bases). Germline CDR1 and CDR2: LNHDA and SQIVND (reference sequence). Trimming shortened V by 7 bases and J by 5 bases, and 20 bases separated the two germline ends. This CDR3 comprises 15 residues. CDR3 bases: TGTGCCAGTACTACGACGGGGACTCGAGCGGAGACCCAGTACTTC. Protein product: CASTTTGTRAETQYF.

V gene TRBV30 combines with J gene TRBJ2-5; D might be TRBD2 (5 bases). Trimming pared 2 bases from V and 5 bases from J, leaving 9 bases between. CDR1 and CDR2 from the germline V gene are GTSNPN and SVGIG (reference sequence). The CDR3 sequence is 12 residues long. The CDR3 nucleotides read TGTGCCTGGAGTCAGGACTGGGAGACCCAGTACTTC. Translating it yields CAWSQDWETQYF.

Written as DNA, the CDR3 is TGTGCCACCAGTCCGGGACAGGTTTATAATTCACCCCTCCACTTT. Its translation: CATSPGQVYNSPLHF. V and J are TRBV15 and TRBJ1-6, with 8 bases aligning to TRBD1. The junction had 5 bases not matched to a gene; V was cut back by 6 bases and J by 4 bases. In germline, CDR1 is LNHNV, CDR2 YYDKDF (reference sequence). This CDR3 is built from 15 residues.